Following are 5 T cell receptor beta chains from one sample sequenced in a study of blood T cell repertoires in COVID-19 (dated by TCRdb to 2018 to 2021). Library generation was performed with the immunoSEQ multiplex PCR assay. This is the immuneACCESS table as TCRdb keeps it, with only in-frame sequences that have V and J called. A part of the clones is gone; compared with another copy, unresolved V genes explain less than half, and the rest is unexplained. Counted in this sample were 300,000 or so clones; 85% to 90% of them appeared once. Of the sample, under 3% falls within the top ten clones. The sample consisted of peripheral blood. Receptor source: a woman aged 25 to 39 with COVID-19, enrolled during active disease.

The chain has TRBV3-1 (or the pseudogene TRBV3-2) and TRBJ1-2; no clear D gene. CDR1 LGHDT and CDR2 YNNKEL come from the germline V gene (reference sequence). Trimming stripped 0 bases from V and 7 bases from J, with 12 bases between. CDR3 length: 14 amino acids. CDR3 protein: CASSQDMEGGGYTF. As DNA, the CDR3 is TGTGCCAGCAGCCAAGATATGGAGGGAGGTGGCTACACCTTC.

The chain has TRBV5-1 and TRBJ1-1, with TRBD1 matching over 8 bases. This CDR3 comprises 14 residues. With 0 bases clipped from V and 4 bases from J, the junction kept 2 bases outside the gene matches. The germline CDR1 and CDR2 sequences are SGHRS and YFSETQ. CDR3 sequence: CASSLGTGRTEAFF. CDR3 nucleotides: TGCGCCAGCAGCTTGGGGACAGGGCGCACTGAAGCTTTCTTT. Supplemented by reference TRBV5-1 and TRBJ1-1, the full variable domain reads KAGVTQTPRYLIKTRGQQVTLSCSPISGHRSVSWYQQTPGQGLQFLFEYFSETQRNKGNFPGRFSGRQFSNSRSEMNVSTLELGDSALYLCASSLGTGRTEAFFGQGTRLTVV.

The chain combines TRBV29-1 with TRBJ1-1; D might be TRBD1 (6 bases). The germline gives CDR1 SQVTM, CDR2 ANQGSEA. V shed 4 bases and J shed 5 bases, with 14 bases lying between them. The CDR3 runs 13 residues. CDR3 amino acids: CSVVVRQGTEAFF. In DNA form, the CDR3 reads TGCAGCGTTGTGGTCCGTCAGGGGACTGAAGCTTTCTTT.

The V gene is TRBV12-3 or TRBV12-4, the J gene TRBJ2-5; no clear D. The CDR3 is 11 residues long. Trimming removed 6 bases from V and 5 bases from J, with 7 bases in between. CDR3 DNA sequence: TGTGCCAGCAGACTCTGGGAGACCCAGTACTTC. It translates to CASRLWETQYF.

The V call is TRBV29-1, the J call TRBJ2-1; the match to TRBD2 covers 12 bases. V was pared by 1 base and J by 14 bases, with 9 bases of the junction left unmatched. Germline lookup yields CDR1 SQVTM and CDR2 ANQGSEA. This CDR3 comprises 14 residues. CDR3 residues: CSVEGRLAGGLKFF. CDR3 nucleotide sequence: TGCAGCGTTGAAGGTCGGCTAGCGGGAGGGTTGAAGTTCTTC.